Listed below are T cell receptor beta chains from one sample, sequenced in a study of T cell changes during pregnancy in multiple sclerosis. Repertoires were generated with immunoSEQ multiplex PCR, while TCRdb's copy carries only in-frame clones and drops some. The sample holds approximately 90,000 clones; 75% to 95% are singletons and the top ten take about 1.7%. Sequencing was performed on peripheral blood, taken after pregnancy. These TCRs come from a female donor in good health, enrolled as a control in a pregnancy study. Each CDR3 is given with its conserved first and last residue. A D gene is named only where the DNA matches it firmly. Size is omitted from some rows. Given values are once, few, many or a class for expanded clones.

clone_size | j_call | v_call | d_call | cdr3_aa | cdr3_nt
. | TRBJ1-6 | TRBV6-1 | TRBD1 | CASSLGTDLNSPLHF | TGTGCCAGCAGTCTAGGGACAGATCTAAATTCACCCCTCCACTTT
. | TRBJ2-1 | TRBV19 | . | CASSIERADEQFF | TGTGCCAGTAGTATAGAGAGGGCGGATGAGCAGTTCTTC
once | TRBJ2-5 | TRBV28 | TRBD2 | CASSTLAGGETQYF | TGTGCCAGCAGTACCCTAGCGGGAGGAGAGACCCAGTACTTC
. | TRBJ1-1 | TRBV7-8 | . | CASSLGRVVGNTEAFF | TGTGCCAGCAGCTTAGGGAGGGTCGTCGGGAACACTGAAGCTTTCTTT
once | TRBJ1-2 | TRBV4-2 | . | CASSQEQGLRYTF | TGTGCCAGCAGCCAAGAGCAGGGGCTACGCTACACCTTC
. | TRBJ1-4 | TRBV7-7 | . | CASSLRGGSEKLFF | TGTGCTAGCAGCCTCCGGGGGGGCAGTGAAAAACTGTTTTTT
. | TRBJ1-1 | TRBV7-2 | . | CASSLLTEAFF | TGTGCCAGCAGCTTATTAACTGAAGCTTTCTTT
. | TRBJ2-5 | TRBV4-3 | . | CASSQDFQRGPVETQYF | TGCGCCAGCAGCCAAGATTTCCAGAGAGGGCCTGTAGAGACCCAGTACTTC
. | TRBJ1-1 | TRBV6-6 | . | CASSQGRGRGEAFF | TGTGCCAGCAGCCAGGGGAGGGGGAGGGGCGAAGCTTTCTTT
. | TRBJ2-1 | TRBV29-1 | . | CSVERTGEQFF | TGCAGCGTTGAGAGAACCGGGGAGCAGTTCTTC
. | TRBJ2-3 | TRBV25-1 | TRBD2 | CASSEGGTSGGPPDTQYF | TGTGCCAGCAGTGAAGGAGGGACTAGCGGGGGGCCTCCAGATACGCAGTATTTT
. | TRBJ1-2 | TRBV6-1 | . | CASSVQVGNYGYTF | TGTGCCAGCAGTGTCCAGGTTGGGAACTATGGCTACACCTTC
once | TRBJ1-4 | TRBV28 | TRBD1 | CASRPRDRGKLFF | TGTGCCAGCAGGCCACGGGACAGAGGAAAACTGTTTTTT
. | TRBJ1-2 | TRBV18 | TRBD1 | CASSHATPGQGADYGYTF | TGTGCCAGCTCGCACGCAACCCCGGGACAGGGGGCAGACTATGGCTACACCTTC
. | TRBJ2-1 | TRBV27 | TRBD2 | CASRLAGVYEQFF | TGTGCCAGCCGACTAGCGGGGGTCTATGAGCAGTTCTTC
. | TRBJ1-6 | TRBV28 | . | CASRGGPSSVISNSPLHF | TGTGCCAGCAGGGGGGGACCTTCCTCTGTAATTTCGAATTCACCCCTCCACTTT
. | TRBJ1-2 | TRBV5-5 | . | CASSVGLLNYGYTF | TGTGCCAGCAGCGTAGGACTCCTTAACTATGGCTACACCTTC
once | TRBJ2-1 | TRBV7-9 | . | CASSLRATGDEQFF | TGTGCCAGCAGCTTAAGAGCAACGGGGGATGAGCAGTTCTTC
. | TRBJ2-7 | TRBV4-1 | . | CASSHQGGAAEQYF | TGCGCCAGCAGCCACCAAGGGGGGGCCGCCGAGCAGTACTTC
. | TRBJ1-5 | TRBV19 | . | CASSLRGNNQPQHF | TGTGCCAGTAGTCTCCGGGGAAACAATCAGCCCCAGCATTTT
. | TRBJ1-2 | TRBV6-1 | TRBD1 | CASSATGTAPNYGYTF | TGTGCCAGCAGTGCAACCGGGACAGCACCTAACTATGGCTACACCTTC
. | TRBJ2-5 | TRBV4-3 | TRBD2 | CASSPGLAGGPTRAARETQYF | TGCGCCAGCAGCCCGGGACTAGCGGGGGGACCCACCAGAGCGGCTCGGGAGACCCAGTACTTC
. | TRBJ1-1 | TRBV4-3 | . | CASSPLLTVSNTEAFF | TGCGCCAGCAGCCCCCTACTAACCGTTAGTAACACTGAAGCTTTCTTT
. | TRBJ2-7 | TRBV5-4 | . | CASSLGDEQYF | TGTGCCAGCAGCTTAGGAGACGAGCAGTACTTC
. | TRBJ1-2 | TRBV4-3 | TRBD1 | CASSQDTAGGTNYGYTF | TGCGCCAGCAGCCAAGATACGGCAGGGGGAACTAACTATGGCTACACCTTC
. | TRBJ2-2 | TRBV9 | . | CASSVESTLVGELFF | TGTGCCAGCAGCGTGGAGTCGACGTTAGTCGGGGAGCTGTTTTTT
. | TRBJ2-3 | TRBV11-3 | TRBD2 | CASSLMTSGGSTADTQYF | TGTGCCAGCAGCTTAATGACTAGCGGGGGGAGTACCGCAGATACGCAGTATTTT
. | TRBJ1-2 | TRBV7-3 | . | CASSFGAGRGYTF | TGTGCCAGCAGCTTCGGCGCGGGTAGAGGCTACACCTTC
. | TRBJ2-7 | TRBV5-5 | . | CASSLGQSNSYEQYF | TGTGCCAGCAGCTTGGGTCAGTCCAATTCCTACGAGCAGTACTTC
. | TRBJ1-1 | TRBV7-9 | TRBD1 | CATDRGNTEAFF | TGTGCCACGGACAGGGGGAACACTGAAGCTTTCTTT
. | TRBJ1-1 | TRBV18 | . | CASSPGRAEEAFF | TGTGCCAGCTCACCAGGCAGGGCAGAAGAAGCTTTCTTT
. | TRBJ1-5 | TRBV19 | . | CASSIDWGAQHF | TGTGCCAGTAGTATAGATTGGGGCGCCCAGCATTTT
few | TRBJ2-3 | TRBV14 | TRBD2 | CASSPFESGGTDTQYF | TGTGCCAGCAGCCCCTTTGAGAGCGGGGGCACAGATACGCAGTATTTT
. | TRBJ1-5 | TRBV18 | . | CASSTTVGNQPQHF | TGTGCCAGCTCAACGACAGTGGGAAATCAGCCCCAGCATTTT
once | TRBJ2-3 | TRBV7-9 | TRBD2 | CASSSTRGGPKDTQYF | TGTGCCAGCAGCTCAACACGGGGGGGCCCGAAAGATACGCAGTATTTT
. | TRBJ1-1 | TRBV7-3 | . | CASSHDSGVGTEAFF | TGTGCCAGCAGCCATGACAGTGGAGTTGGCACTGAAGCTTTCTTT
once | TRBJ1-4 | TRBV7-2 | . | CASSGGRGEKLFF | TGTGCCAGCAGCGGAGGGAGAGGGGAAAAACTGTTTTTT
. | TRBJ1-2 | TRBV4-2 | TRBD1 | CASSQGQSGYYGYTF | TGTGCCAGCAGCCAGGGACAGTCGGGGTATTATGGCTACACCTTC
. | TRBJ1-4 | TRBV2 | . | CASTRGRTNEKLFF | TGTGCCAGCACTAGGGGAAGAACTAATGAAAAACTGTTTTTT
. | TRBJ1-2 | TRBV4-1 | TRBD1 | CASSQDPRATGVEGYTF | TGCGCCAGCAGCCAAGACCCACGGGCGACAGGGGTAGAAGGCTACACCTTC
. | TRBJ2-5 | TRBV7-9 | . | CASSRSTHQETQYF | TGTGCCAGCAGCCGCTCCACTCACCAAGAGACCCAGTACTTC
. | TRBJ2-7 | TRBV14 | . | CATGVGDEQYF | TGTGCCACGGGGGTTGGGGACGAGCAGTACTTC
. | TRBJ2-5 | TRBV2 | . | CASSDRGEKETQYF | TGTGCCAGCAGTGATCGGGGAGAGAAAGAGACCCAGTACTTC
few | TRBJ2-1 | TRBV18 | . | CASSPGGNEQFF | TGTGCCAGCTCACCGGGGGGAAATGAGCAGTTCTTC
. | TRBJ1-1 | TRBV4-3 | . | CASSQVGGSKNTEAFF | TGCGCCAGCAGCCAAGTAGGAGGCAGTAAGAACACTGAAGCTTTCTTT
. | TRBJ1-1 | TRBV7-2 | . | CASSLEGRGSTEAFF | TGTGCCAGCAGCTTAGAGGGTCGGGGGTCCACTGAAGCTTTCTTT